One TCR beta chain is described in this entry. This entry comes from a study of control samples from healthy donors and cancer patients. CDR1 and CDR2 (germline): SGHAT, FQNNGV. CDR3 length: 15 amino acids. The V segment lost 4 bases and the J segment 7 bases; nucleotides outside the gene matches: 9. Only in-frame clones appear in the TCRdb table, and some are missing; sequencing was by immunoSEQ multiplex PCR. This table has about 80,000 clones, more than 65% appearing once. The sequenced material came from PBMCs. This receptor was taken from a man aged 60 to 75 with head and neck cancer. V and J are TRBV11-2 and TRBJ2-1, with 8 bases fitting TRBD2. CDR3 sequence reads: CASSSSTGTRNEQFF. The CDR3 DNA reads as TGTGCCAGCAGCTCAAGTACCGGGACTAGAAATGAGCAGTTCTTC.